The clone carrying this TCR beta chain was counted only a few times. Antigen specificity is unknown. A single record per CDR3 protein comes from TCRdb applying MiXCR to the 5' RACE reads. The table has fewer than 450,000 distinct CDR3 sequences, less than 25% seen once. The sample comes from a study of T-cell memory formation after mild COVID-19. Broader study findings: Researchers could not confirm that second-wave clones peaking on day 37 targeted SARS-CoV-2. Clones shrinking from day 15 to 85 showed even CD4/CD8 mixes; later expanders tilted CD4+. Shrinking CD4+ clones resided mostly in CM and EM, and CD8+ ones in EMRA. Pre-infection memory already had some responding clones, implying cross-reactive memory joined.

Germline V lookup: CDR1 SEHNR, CDR2 FQNEAQ (reference sequence). The CDR3 is 12 residues long. Between the trimmed V and J ends, which lost 0 bases and 6 bases, there was a span of 3 bases. Sequenced: PBMCs or a T cell subset sorted from them (not recorded which). The chain links TRBV7-9 to TRBJ2-4, with D unclear. This sequence originates from an adult woman who had mild COVID-19 (a few samples of this study predate the infection). Cell type and time point are not known. CDR3 sequence reads: CASSLAGNIQYF. The CDR3 DNA reads TGTGCCAGCAGCTTAGCTGGAAACATTCAGTACTTC. Full variable domain (outside the CDR3, taken from reference TRBV7-9 and TRBJ2-4): DTGVSQNPRHKITKRGQNVTFRCDPISEHNRLYWYRQTLGQGPEFLTYFQNEAQLEKSRLLSDRFSAERPKGSFSTLEIQRTEQGDSAMYLCASSLAGNIQYFGAGTRLSVL.